Here is one T cell receptor beta chain with its context. The data derive from a study of T-cell reconstitution after alpha-beta-depleted transplantation in children. Construction of the TCRbeta library involved unique molecular identifiers. Via MiXCR, TCRdb re-called the PCR reads, giving one row per CDR3 protein. The data show around 960,000 distinct CDR3 sequences, with about 26% seen just once and about 28% held by the top ten. Germline V gives CDR1 SGHAT, CDR2 FQDESV (reference sequence). V trimming: 5 bases; J trimming: 9 bases; junction bases outside the gene matches: 10. CDR3 length: 13 residues.

This rearrangement joins TRBV11-1 to TRBJ2-7, with 7 bases matching TRBD1. Sequenced here: PBMCs, mostly from graft donor cells, sampled 360 days after TCRalphabeta/CD19-depleted stem cell transplant. The clonotype comes from a boy younger than two who had a stem cell transplant for SCID, so the T cells may come from the graft donor. The CDR3 nucleotides read TGTGCCAGCAGCACCCGGACAGGTCTCGGGCAGTACTTC. It translates to CASSTRTGLGQYF.